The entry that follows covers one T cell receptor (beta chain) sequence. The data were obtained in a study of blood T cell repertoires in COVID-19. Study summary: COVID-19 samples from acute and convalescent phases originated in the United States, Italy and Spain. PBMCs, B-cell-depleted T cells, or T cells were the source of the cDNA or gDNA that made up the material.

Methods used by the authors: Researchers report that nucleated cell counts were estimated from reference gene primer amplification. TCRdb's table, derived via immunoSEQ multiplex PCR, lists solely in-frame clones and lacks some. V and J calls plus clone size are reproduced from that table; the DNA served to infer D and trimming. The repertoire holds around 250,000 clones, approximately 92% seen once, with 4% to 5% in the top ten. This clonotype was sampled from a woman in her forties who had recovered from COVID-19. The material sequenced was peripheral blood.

The CDR3: CAISESTGVQETQYF. Written as DNA, the CDR3 is TGTGCCATCAGTGAGTCAACAGGGGTACAAGAGACCCAGTACTTC. The genes are TRBV10-3 and TRBJ2-5, with 7 bases that match TRBD1. Germline V gene sequence: CDR1 ENHRY, CDR2 SYGVKD. The V gene end was trimmed by 0 bases and the J gene end by 2 bases; junction bases not matched to a gene: 3. CDR3 length: 15 amino acids.